This T cell receptor (beta chain) emerged from a study of CD8 T cells in ankylosing spondylitis. CDR1 and CDR2 from the germline V gene are DFQATT and SNEGSKA (reference sequence). The CDR3 has 10 residues. Trimming pared 0 bases from V and 13 bases from J, leaving 9 bases between. Concerning this clonotype itself: The antigen is not known.

TCRdb ran MiXCR on the 5' RACE reads and lists one entry per CDR3 protein. This sample has 350,000 or so distinct CDR3 sequences; approximately 10% occur once, and the top ten carry around 10%. General observations from the study: Researchers report that disease-linked clones proved CD8+ and relatively rare in peripheral blood.

The chain links TRBV20-1 to TRBJ1-1, with D unresolved. This receptor was obtained from a female donor with ankylosing spondylitis or in good health (not recorded which). The sequenced sample was blood, either unsorted or a sorted T cell fraction (not recorded which). The CDR3 DNA follows: TGCAGTGCTAGAGATGTAATTGGTTTCTTT. Its translation is CSARDVIGFF.